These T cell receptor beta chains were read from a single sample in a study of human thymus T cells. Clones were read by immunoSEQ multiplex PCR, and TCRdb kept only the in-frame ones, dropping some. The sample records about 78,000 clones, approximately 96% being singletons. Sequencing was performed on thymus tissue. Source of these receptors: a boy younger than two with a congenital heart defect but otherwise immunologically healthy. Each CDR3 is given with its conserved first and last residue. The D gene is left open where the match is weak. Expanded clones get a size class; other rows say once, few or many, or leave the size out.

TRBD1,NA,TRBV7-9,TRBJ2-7,CASSLGQNEQYF,TGTGCCAGCAGCTTGGGACAGAACGAGCAGTACTTC
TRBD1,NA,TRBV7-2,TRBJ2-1,CASSPTRGTGRAGQFF,TGTGCCAGCAGCCCCACTAGGGGGACAGGGAGAGCAGGGCAGTTCTTC
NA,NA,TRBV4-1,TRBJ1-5,CASSQEEEGNQPQHF,TGCGCCAGCAGCCAAGAGGAGGAGGGGAATCAGCCCCAGCATTTT
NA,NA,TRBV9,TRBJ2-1,CASSARDTRYNEQFF,TGTGCCAGCAGCGCGCGGGATACCCGCTACAATGAGCAGTTCTTC
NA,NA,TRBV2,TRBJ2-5,CASRDHQIQETQYF,TGTGCCAGCAGAGACCATCAAATACAAGAGACCCAGTACTTC
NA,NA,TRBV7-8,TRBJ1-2,CASSHGQEGYTF,TGTGCCAGCAGCCACGGCCAGGAAGGCTACACCTTC
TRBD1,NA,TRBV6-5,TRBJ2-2,CASSTGTDYTGELFF,TGTGCCAGCAGTACCGGGACAGACTACACCGGGGAGCTGTTTTTT
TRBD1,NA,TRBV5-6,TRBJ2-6,CASSSGQGYSGANVLTF,TGTGCCAGCAGCTCCGGACAGGGGTACTCTGGGGCCAACGTCCTGACTTTC
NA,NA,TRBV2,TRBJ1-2,CASTGPWGRVNGYTF,TGTGCCAGCACCGGTCCGTGGGGCAGGGTCAATGGCTACACCTTC
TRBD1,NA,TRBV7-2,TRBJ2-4,CASSFGSTGEDSKNIQYF,TGTGCCAGCAGCTTTGGGTCAACAGGGGAAGATTCCAAAAACATTCAGTACTTC
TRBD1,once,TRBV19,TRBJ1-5,CASSMDRVGNSNQPQHF,TGTGCCAGTAGTATGGACAGGGTGGGAAATAGCAATCAGCCCCAGCATTTT
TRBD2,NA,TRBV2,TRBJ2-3,CASSRGTSGSGDTQYF,TGTGCCAGCAGTAGGGGGACTAGCGGGAGTGGAGATACGCAGTATTTT
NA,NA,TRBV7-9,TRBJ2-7,CASSPGHLSYEQYF,TGTGCCAGCAGCCCGGGACACCTTTCCTACGAGCAGTACTTC
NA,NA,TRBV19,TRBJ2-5,CASSKDSPETQYF,TGTGCCAGTAGTAAGGACAGTCCGGAGACCCAGTACTTC
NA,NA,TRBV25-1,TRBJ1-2,CASGVLGTPGGYTF,TGTGCCAGCGGAGTGCTTGGGACCCCGGGCGGCTACACCTTC
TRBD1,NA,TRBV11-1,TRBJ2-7,CASSAMTGGGLFYEQYF,TGTGCCAGCAGCGCCATGACAGGGGGCGGTTTGTTCTACGAGCAGTACTTC
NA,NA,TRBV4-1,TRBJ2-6,CASSQDPKGPNLSGANVLTF,TGCGCCAGCAGCCAAGATCCTAAAGGGCCAAACCTCTCTGGGGCCAACGTCCTGACTTTC
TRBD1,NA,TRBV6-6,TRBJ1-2,CASSYLDRGNGYTF,TGTGCCAGCAGTTACTTAGACAGGGGGAATGGCTACACCTTC
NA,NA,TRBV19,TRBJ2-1,CASSMKGWLVEQFF,TGTGCCAGTAGTATGAAGGGTTGGCTTGTTGAGCAGTTCTTC
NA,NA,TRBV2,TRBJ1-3,CASSEDVYSGNTIYF,TGTGCCAGCAGTGAAGATGTGTACTCTGGAAACACCATATATTTT
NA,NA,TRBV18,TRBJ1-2,CASSPPSGVNYGYTF,TGTGCCAGCTCACCACCGTCAGGCGTTAACTATGGCTACACCTTC
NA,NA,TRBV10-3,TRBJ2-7,CATLPGHTTYEQYF,TGTGCCACGTTGCCGGGACACACAACCTACGAGCAGTACTTC
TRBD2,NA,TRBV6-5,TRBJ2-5,CASSYSGGGETQYF,TGTGCCAGCAGTTACTCGGGGGGGGGAGAGACCCAGTACTTC
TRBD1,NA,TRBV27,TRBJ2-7,CASSLLWRDRETYEQYF,TGTGCCAGCAGTTTACTCTGGCGGGACAGGGAGACCTACGAGCAGTACTTC
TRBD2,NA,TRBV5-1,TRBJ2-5,CASSFAQHSGGAGETQYF,TGCGCCAGCAGCTTTGCCCAACATAGCGGGGGGGCCGGAGAGACCCAGTACTTC
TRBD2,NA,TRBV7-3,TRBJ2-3,CASSLTSQPSGSTDTQYF,TGTGCCAGCAGCTTAACCTCGCAACCTAGCGGGAGCACAGATACGCAGTATTTT
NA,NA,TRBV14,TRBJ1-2,CASSQNSYLLWGYTF,TGTGCCAGCAGCCAAAACAGTTACTTACTATGGGGCTACACCTTC
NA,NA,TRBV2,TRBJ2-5,CASSEARGQGAPETQYF,TGTGCCAGCAGTGAAGCGCGGGGGCAGGGCGCCCCAGAGACCCAGTACTTC
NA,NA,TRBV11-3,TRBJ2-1,CASSLIEAVGAPYNEQFF,TGTGCCAGCAGTCTAATAGAAGCAGTGGGGGCCCCTTACAATGAGCAGTTCTTC
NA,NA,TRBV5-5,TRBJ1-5,CASSSRGENQPQHF,TGTGCCAGCAGCTCCCGTGGGGAAAATCAGCCCCAGCATTTT
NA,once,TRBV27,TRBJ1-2,CASSFPTGTRGYTF,TGTGCCAGCAGTTTCCCCACAGGAACCCGGGGCTACACCTTC
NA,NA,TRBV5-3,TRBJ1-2,CARSQDSEAGNNGYTF,TGTGCCAGAAGCCAGGATTCCGAGGCTGGGAATAATGGCTACACCTTC
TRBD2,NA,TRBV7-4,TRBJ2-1,CASSLDSSGGATSSYNEQFF,TGTGCCAGCAGCTTAGACTCCAGCGGGGGGGCGACAAGCTCCTACAATGAGCAGTTCTTC
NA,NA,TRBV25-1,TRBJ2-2,CASSSPTGELFF,TGTGCCAGCAGTTCACCCACCGGGGAGCTGTTTTTT
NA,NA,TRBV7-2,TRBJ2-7,CASSHNPQGFYSYEQYF,TGTGCCAGCAGCCACAATCCTCAGGGGTTTTACTCCTACGAGCAGTACTTC
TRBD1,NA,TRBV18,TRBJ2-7,CASSPTRGADRGSYEQYF,TGTGCCAGCTCACCAACGAGGGGCGCGGACAGGGGCTCCTACGAGCAGTACTTC
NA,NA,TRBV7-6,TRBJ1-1,CASSLARTNNTEAFF,TGTGCCAGCAGCTTAGCGCGGACAAACAACACTGAAGCTTTCTTT
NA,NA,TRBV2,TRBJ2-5,CASSRTGLLQETQYF,TGTGCCAGCAGTCGCACAGGGCTACTTCAAGAGACCCAGTACTTC
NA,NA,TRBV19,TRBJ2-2,CASSIRGGHHNSGTGELFF,TGTGCCAGTAGTATAAGGGGGGGCCACCACAACAGCGGCACCGGGGAGCTGTTTTTT
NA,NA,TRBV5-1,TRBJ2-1,CASSFLRPYNEQFF,TGCGCCAGCAGCTTCCTCCGTCCCTACAATGAGCAGTTCTTC
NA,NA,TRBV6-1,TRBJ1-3,CASAGGAAGNTIYF,TGTGCCAGCGCCGGGGGGGCGGCTGGAAACACCATATATTTT